The clone carrying this T cell receptor beta chain appeared a few times. The CDR3 has 15 residues. Trimming stripped 2 bases from V and 1 base from J, with 9 bases between. Germline CDR1 is SGHNT and CDR2 is YYREEE (reference sequence). This record comes from a study of HIV-infected patients and healthy controls. TCRdb re-derived calls from the 5' RACE reads in MiXCR, one entry per CDR3 protein. Among 65,000 to 70,000 distinct CDR3 sequences listed, around 16% were seen once. This TCR was recovered from a human donor in good health. The sequencing input was CD4+ T cells from blood. The chain links TRBV5-4 to TRBJ2-2; a weak D match, TRBD2 (5 bases). The DNA of the CDR3 is TGTGCCAGCAGCTTATCCGGACTGAACACCGGGGAGCTGTTTTTT. Translated, it gives CASSLSGLNTGELFF. Full variable domain (outside the CDR3, taken from reference TRBV5-4 and TRBJ2-2): ETGVTQSPTHLIKTRGQQVTLRCSSQSGHNTVSWYQQALGQGPQFIFQYYREEENGRGNFPPRFSGLQFPNYSSELNVNALELDDSALYLCASSLSGLNTGELFFGEGSRLTVL.